In this sample, the clone carrying this T cell receptor beta chain turned up once. Its cognate antigen is unknown. The data derive from a study of siplizumab effects on memory and regulatory T cells. Study outcomes and limitations: Researchers could not give a naive or memory phenotype to roughly 75-97% of proliferating CD4+ or CD8+ clones. Naive T cells looked more diverse than memory cells, and they looked like major contributors to the alloresponse. Proliferating siplizumab-culture Tregs lacked confirmation of suppressive function.

It was 85,000 to 100,000 TCR templates that were assayed per sample. Clones were sequenced by immunoSEQ multiplex PCR, and TCRdb holds only the in-frame ones, with some missing. This repertoire shows about 110,000 clones, roughly 92% found once; its top ten account for under 1.5%. Material for sequencing was CD4+ T cells sorted from blood. This TCR was recovered from a human donor in good health.

CDR3 nucleotide sequence: TGCGCCAGCAGCTTTGAAACAGGGAGCTACAATGAGCAGTTCTTC. Translating gives CASSFETGSYNEQFF. The V call is TRBV5-1, the J call TRBJ2-1, with a tentative D call TRBD1 (6 bases). Germline CDR1 is SGHRS and CDR2 is YFSETQ. Trimming took 2 bases from V and 3 from J, leaving 12 bases between them. The CDR3 runs 15 residues.